One and the same sample provided the 12 T cell receptor beta chains below, sequenced in a study of Ad26.COV2.S vaccination and SARS-CoV-2 variants. The treatment here: some 19 received Ad26.COV2.S at low or high dose, single or two shots; 5 received placebo; per-sample allocation not given. Sampling happened 63 days after the first vaccine or placebo injection. Some clones are missing from TCRdb's copy, which holds only in-frame ones; the method was immunoSEQ multiplex PCR. The repertoire holds about 390,000 clones, with less than 90% as singletons. Sequenced here: peripheral blood, sampled in a trial of Ad26.COV2.S vaccine versus placebo. These receptors all come from a person between 18 and 60 years old who received the Ad26.COV2.S COVID-19 vaccine or a placebo.

This clone was found many times. V usage is TRBV4-1 and J usage is TRBJ1-1; a weak D match, TRBD1 (5 bases). This CDR3 spans 17 amino acids. The V gene lost 3 bases and the J gene lost 3 bases, with 20 bases spanning the gap. Germline assignment: CDR1 MGHRA and CDR2 YSYEKL. CDR3: CASSHQGREVGYTEAFF. CDR3 in DNA: TGCGCCAGCAGCCATCAGGGCCGCGAGGTCGGATACACTGAAGCTTTCTTT.

This clone was observed once. The chain recombines TRBV4-2 with TRBJ2-5, with 7 bases lining up with TRBD1. Trimming at V came to 4 bases and at J to 1 base, leaving 9 bases not matched to a gene. In germline, CDR1 is LGHNA, CDR2 YNFKEQ. The CDR3 contains 16 residues. The DNA for the CDR3 is TGTGCCAGCAGCCGCCGACAGGGCGTGGGCCAAGAGACCCAGTACTTC. Its translation is CASSRRQGVGQETQYF.

Turning to this clone: Additional DNA sequences in this sample encode the identical CDR3. The V call is TRBV12-5, the J call TRBJ2-2, with D perhaps assigned TRBD1 or TRBD2 (7 bases each). Per the germline V gene, CDR1 is LGHNT and CDR2 is FRNRAP. The ends were cut back, 0 bases at V and 7 bases at J, with 15 bases in the middle. This CDR3 has 16 amino acids. The CDR3 nucleotides read TGTGCTAGTGGTTTGGTAGTAGGGAGGGGGCGCGGGGAGCTGTTTTTT. Its protein is CASGLVVGRGRGELFF.

The V and J genes are TRBV9 and TRBJ1-3; 8 positions match TRBD1. CDR1 SGDLS and CDR2 YYNGEE come from the germline V gene. This CDR3 has 15 amino acids. V shed 4 bases and J 0 bases; nucleotides not matched to a gene: 3. CDR3 nucleotide sequence: TGTGCCAGCAGCCTGGACAGGGCCTCTGGAAACACCATATATTTT. Encoded protein: CASSLDRASGNTIYF.

The chain employs TRBV7-9 and TRBJ1-4, with 7 bases lining up with TRBD1. V was pared by 2 bases and J by 3 bases, with 6 bases of the junction left unmatched. CDR1 and CDR2 (germline): SEHNR, FQNEAQ (reference sequence). The CDR3 has 16 residues. The chain's CDR3 is CASSLTAGTANEKLFF. CDR3 nucleotides: TGTGCCAGCAGCTTAACCGCCGGGACAGCTAATGAAAAACTGTTTTTT.

With regard to this clone: The sample holds other DNA sequences that translate to the same CDR3. The chain couples TRBV10-3 to TRBJ1-5; D unclear. Trimming removed 3 bases from V and 4 bases from J, with 7 bases in between. Germline V gives CDR1 ENHRY, CDR2 SYGVKD. The CDR3 runs 13 residues. This CDR3 is CAISESGNQPQHF. The CDR3 DNA follows: TGTGCCATCAGTGAATCTGGAAATCAGCCCCAGCATTTT.

CDR3 bases: TGTGCCAGCAGCTTAGATGGGACAGGGAATTCACCCCTCCACTTT. As protein: CASSLDGTGNSPLHF. The chain uses TRBV11-2 and TRBJ1-6, with 9 bases aligning to TRBD1. CDR3 size: 15 residues. CDR1 SGHAT and CDR2 FQNNGV come from the germline V gene. The ends lost 0 bases at V and 7 bases at J; junction bases unmatched: 1.

The gene calls are TRBV9 and TRBJ2-5, with TRBD2 matching 7 bases. The ends lost 4 bases at V and 3 bases at J; junction bases unmatched: 12. The germline V gene encodes CDR1 SGDLS and CDR2 YYNGEE. This CDR3 has 16 residues. CDR3 amino acids: CASSPPGRGVEETQYF. The CDR3 nucleotides read TGTGCCAGCAGCCCCCCGGGACGGGGGGTTGAAGAGACCCAGTACTTC.

This chain links TRBV18 with TRBJ1-1; D is unresolved. With 2 bases removed from V and 4 bases from J, the gap between germline ends came to 5 bases. Germline loops: CDR1 KGHSH, CDR2 LQKENI. The CDR3 is made up of 12 amino acids. The chain's CDR3 is CASSPGSTEAFF. The CDR3 bases are TGTGCCAGCTCACCAGGGAGCACTGAAGCTTTCTTT.

The table lists this clone with a count of one. This chain connects TRBV29-1 to TRBJ2-6, with TRBD2 matching 7 bases. The germline gives CDR1 SQVTM, CDR2 ANQGSEA. This CDR3 is built from 14 residues. The V segment lost 6 bases and the J segment 1 base; nucleotides outside the gene matches: 3. The CDR3 region is CSVGEGSGANVLTF. DNA for the CDR3: TGCAGCGTCGGGGAGGGATCTGGGGCCAACGTCCTGACTTTC.

The chain employs TRBV5-1 and TRBJ1-1, with D maybe TRBD1 (6 bases). Trimming took 0 bases from V and 10 from J, leaving 13 bases between them. The length of the CDR3 is 13 residues. Germline V gene data show CDR1 as SGHRS and CDR2 as YFSETQ. This CDR3 is CASSLEGDRGAFF. The CDR3 DNA follows: TGCGCCAGCAGCTTGGAGGGGGACCGAGGAGCTTTCTTT.

The chain combines TRBV30 with TRBJ1-2; TRBD1 aligns across 7 bases. V trimming: 2 bases; J trimming: 3 bases; junction bases outside the gene matches: 9. Germline V gene sequence: CDR1 GTSNPN, CDR2 SVGIG (reference sequence). The CDR3 runs to 15 residues. In DNA form, the CDR3 reads TGTGCCTGGAGTTCTTACAGGGGAAGGGACTATGGCTACACCTTC. Protein product: CAWSSYRGRDYGYTF.